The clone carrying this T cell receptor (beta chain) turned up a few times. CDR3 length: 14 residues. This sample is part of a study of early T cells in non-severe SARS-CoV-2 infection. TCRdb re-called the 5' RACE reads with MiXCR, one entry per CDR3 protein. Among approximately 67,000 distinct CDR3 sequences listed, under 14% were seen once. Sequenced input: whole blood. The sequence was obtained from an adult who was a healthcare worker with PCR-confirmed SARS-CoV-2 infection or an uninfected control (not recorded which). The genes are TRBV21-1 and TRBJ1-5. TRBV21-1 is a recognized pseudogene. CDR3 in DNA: TGTGCCAGCCGGCTTTCTCAAGGCAATCAGCCCCAGCATTTT. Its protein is CASRLSQGNQPQHF.